Sequencing of this TCR beta chain was carried out in a study of blood T cell repertoires in COVID-19. This CDR3 has 15 amino acids. V was trimmed by 2 bases and J by 0 bases, leaving 6 bases between them. The germline V gene encodes CDR1 SGHNT and CDR2 YYREEE (reference sequence). Generated by immunoSEQ multiplex PCR, the TCRdb table keeps only in-frame clones and is missing some. The sample yields fewer than 300,000 clones, 70% to 90% seen once. The rearrangement uses TRBV5-4 and TRBJ2-6; no clear D gene. The clonotype comes from a woman aged 25 to 45 with COVID-19, enrolled during active disease. The source material was peripheral blood. This chain's CDR3 is CASSLSVSGANVLTF. CDR3 in DNA: TGTGCCAGCAGCTTATCTGTCTCTGGGGCCAACGTCCTGACTTTC.